The sequence of this T cell receptor (beta chain) was determined in a study of CD8 T cells in Susac syndrome (dated by TCRdb to the late 2010s). Regarding the study in general: Whether CD8+ T cell activation and differentiation in Susac syndrome was antigen driven was tested using repertoire sequencing. CD8+ T cell repertoire clonality was compared between around eleven healthy donors, approximately 14 Susac syndrome patients and around 15 multiple sclerosis patients. Broad study findings and their caveats: The TCR sequencing and HLA analysis was acknowledged to have included a relatively small number of individuals.

From a lookup of the germline V gene, CDR1 and CDR2 are ENHRY and SYGVKD. The cysteine opens and the phenylalanine closes a CDR3 of 17 amino acids. The entry retains the CDR3 DNA only, 51 bases that are in frame from base 1. V has 4 bases trimmed and J has 6 bases trimmed; junction bases matching no gene number 16. RNA was extracted using the RNeasy kit, and roughly 0.5 to 1 microgram was reverse transcribed with random hexamers. The immunoSEQ multiplex PCR assay, which covers 54 Vbeta and 13 Jbeta segments, was used to amplify TCR beta CDR3 regions. Bias from PCR amplification was corrected by using a synthetic template baseline for primer optimization and for computational correction. Concerning the study's data processing: Reads were annotated to V, D and J genes according to IMGT and were analyzed with immunoSEQ Analyzer, with only productive sequences retained. Clonality was computed as one minus Shannon entropy normalized by log2 of the number of productive unique sequences. Public and private clones were assessed among the 100 most prevalent clones of each patient and control. Clones were defined as Susac-specific when absent from the healthy and MS cohorts, from fewer than 1,300 published viral clones and from other ImmuneACCESS disease sequences. TCRdb cleaned the public reads at Q25 with fastp, built clones with MiXCR and kept in-frame beta chains. CDR3 protein sequences are deduplicated, and each keeps its most common genes and DNA. None of the V and J calls come from the authors' own analysis; TCRdb made them. This sample is represented by approximately 220,000 distinct CDR3 sequences; roughly 92% of them were singletons. Roughly 0.13% of the sample goes to the ten largest clones.

Comments on this clonotype: Its antigen specificity is not known. No clone much larger than this one lies a single base away; base qualities are absent.

High-throughput TCR beta sequencing profiled peripheral blood CD8+ and CD4+ T cells from healthy donors, Susac syndrome patients and multiple sclerosis patients. Treatment-naive patients with stable or active relapsing-remitting disease fulfilling revised McDonald criteria were used as multiple sclerosis controls. Bulk CD8+ and CD4+ T cells were purified by magnetic negative isolation, while CD8+ TEMRA cells were enriched using FACS. Blood was collected in EDTA tubes and processed within 24 hours, with PBMCs isolated through density gradient centrifugation. PBMCs intended for TCR sequencing were frozen in liquid nitrogen and were later thawed in a 37 degrees C water bath. A purity of at least 90% was achieved for sorted or isolated CD4+, CD8+ and CD8+ TEMRA cells.

The sequence joins TRBV10-3 to TRBJ2-7; TRBD1 lines up with 9 middle nucleotides. The sequenced sample consisted of CD8+ T cells from PBMCs. The origin of this receptor is a human donor with multiple sclerosis. The nucleotides are TGTGCCATCAGTGGAGGGACAGGGTTTGAAATGGGGTCCGAGCAGTACTTC. Its translation reads: CAISGGTGFEMGSEQYF.